Listed below are T cell receptor beta chains from one sample, sequenced in a study of blood T cell repertoires in COVID-19. Clones were sequenced by immunoSEQ multiplex PCR, and TCRdb holds only the in-frame ones, with some missing. Among some 100,000 clones, around 90% were seen once, and the ten largest hold about 6%. What was sequenced was peripheral blood. The receptors shown here come from a woman in her sixties or seventies with acute or convalescent COVID-19. Each CDR3 is given with its conserved first and last residue. Each record gives: clone size, V gene, J gene, D gene, CDR3 DNA, CDR3 protein. A D gene is named only where the DNA matches it firmly. Some rows mark clone size as missing; the rest say once, few, many or name a class of expanded clone.

size: .
V: TRBV6-5
J: TRBJ2-2
D: TRBD2
DNA: TGTGCCAGCGGGAGGGCGAACACCGGGGAGCTGTTTTTT
CDR3: CASGRANTGELFF

size: .
V: TRBV6-5
J: TRBJ1-5
D: TRBD1
DNA: TGTGCCAGCACATCGACAGGGTTCAATCAGCCCCAGCATTTT
CDR3: CASTSTGFNQPQHF

size: .
V: TRBV30
J: TRBJ2-7
D: TRBD1
DNA: TGTGCCTGGAGTGTAGGTACAGGGGACTACGAGCAGTACTTC
CDR3: CAWSVGTGDYEQYF

size: .
V: TRBV7-8
J: TRBJ1-1
D: .
DNA: TGTGCCAGCAGCTTAGGGCATACGAACACTGAAGCTTTCTTT
CDR3: CASSLGHTNTEAFF

size: .
V: TRBV2
J: TRBJ2-3
D: .
DNA: TGTGCCAGCAGTCTCGCAAACCTAGGACACAGCACAGATACGCAGTATTTT
CDR3: CASSLANLGHSTDTQYF

size: .
V: TRBV7-8
J: TRBJ1-5
D: .
DNA: TGTGCCAGCAGCCCGAGCAGGAATCAGCCCCAGCATTTT
CDR3: CASSPSRNQPQHF

size: .
V: TRBV5-5
J: TRBJ1-1
D: .
DNA: TGTGCCAGCAGCTTTTCCACAGGGAACACTGAAGCTTTCTTT
CDR3: CASSFSTGNTEAFF

size: .
V: TRBV20-1
J: TRBJ1-2
D: TRBD1
DNA: TGCAGTGCTAGTGATCCGGGACAGGGGGCCGGCTACACCTTC
CDR3: CSASDPGQGAGYTF

size: once
V: TRBV6-4
J: TRBJ2-1
D: TRBD1
DNA: TGTGCCAGCAGTCATCCGGGACAGGGGGCGAATGAGCAGTTCTTC
CDR3: CASSHPGQGANEQFF

size: .
V: TRBV27
J: TRBJ1-2
D: .
DNA: TGTGCCAGCAGTCCTGGCTTCCAGCGAGCGAATGGCTACACCTTC
CDR3: CASSPGFQRANGYTF

size: .
V: TRBV5-1
J: TRBJ1-2
D: TRBD1
DNA: TGCGCCAGCAGCTACGGACAGGGTGCTGGCTACACCTTC
CDR3: CASSYGQGAGYTF

size: .
V: TRBV5-4
J: TRBJ2-2
D: .
DNA: TGTGCCAGCAGCTTGGCACTAACCACCGGGGAGCTGTTTTTT
CDR3: CASSLALTTGELFF

size: .
V: TRBV25-1
J: TRBJ2-2
D: .
DNA: TGTGCCAGCCGTTACAGGGACACCGGGGAGCTGTTTTTT
CDR3: CASRYRDTGELFF

size: .
V: TRBV12-3/TRBV12-4
J: TRBJ1-2
D: TRBD1
DNA: TGTGCCAGCAGTTTCGGCAGGGGGTATGGCTACACCTTC
CDR3: CASSFGRGYGYTF

size: .
V: TRBV28
J: TRBJ1-5
D: .
DNA: TGTGCCAGCAGGAGACAGGCGGGCAATCAGCCCCAGCATTTT
CDR3: CASRRQAGNQPQHF

size: once
V: TRBV24-1
J: TRBJ2-3
D: .
DNA: TGTGCCACCAGTGAGCCTCTAGTGACAGATACGCAGTATTTT
CDR3: CATSEPLVTDTQYF

size: .
V: TRBV7-8
J: TRBJ1-3
D: .
DNA: TGTGCCAGCAGCCCACCCTTCCGGACACTCGCTGGAAACACCATATATTTT
CDR3: CASSPPFRTLAGNTIYF

size: .
V: TRBV24-1
J: TRBJ2-1
D: TRBD1
DNA: TGTGCCACCAGTGAGGGGACAGGGAGCGATGAGCAGTTCTTC
CDR3: CATSEGTGSDEQFF

size: once
V: TRBV9
J: TRBJ1-1
D: .
DNA: TGTGCCAGCAGCCCACATCAGGCGGGGAGGGGCCTGAACCCTGAAGCTTTCTTT
CDR3: CASSPHQAGRGLNPEAFF

size: .
V: TRBV9
J: TRBJ1-3
D: .
DNA: TGTGCCAGCAGCGTAGGGACTGACCTACACACCATATATTTT
CDR3: CASSVGTDLHTIYF

size: .
V: TRBV20-1
J: TRBJ1-4
D: .
DNA: TGCAGTGCTAGAGGGCGGGAAAAACTGTTTTTT
CDR3: CSARGREKLFF

size: .
V: TRBV3-1/TRBV3-2
J: TRBJ1-2
D: TRBD1
DNA: TGTGCCAGCAGAGGACAGGAGGATGGCTACACCTTC
CDR3: CASRGQEDGYTF

size: .
V: TRBV6-6
J: TRBJ1-6
D: TRBD1
DNA: TGTGCCAGCAGTTTGTCCCGACAGGGGTGGAATTCACCCCTCCACTTT
CDR3: CASSLSRQGWNSPLHF

size: .
V: TRBV12-1
J: TRBJ1-4
D: .
DNA: TGTGCCAGCAGCTTTGTAGCCCCGCTCGAGATTAATGAAAAACTGTTTTTT
CDR3: CASSFVAPLEINEKLFF

size: .
V: TRBV21-1
J: TRBJ1-4
D: .
DNA: TGTGCCAGCAACCGGGGACTGACATCAACTAATGAAAAACTGTTTTTT
CDR3: CASNRGLTSTNEKLFF

size: once
V: TRBV5-4
J: TRBJ2-2
D: TRBD2
DNA: TGTGCCAGCAGCCCCGGGACTAGCGGGAGCACCACCCAACGCACCGGGGAGCTGTTTTTT
CDR3: CASSPGTSGSTTQRTGELFF

size: .
V: TRBV18
J: TRBJ2-2
D: .
DNA: TGTGCCAGCTCACCCTCCTCCGGGACGAACACCGGGGAGCTGTTTTTT
CDR3: CASSPSSGTNTGELFF

size: many
V: TRBV27
J: TRBJ2-1
D: TRBD2
DNA: TGTGCCAGCAGTTTCGGACTAGCGGGCTACTACAATGAGCAGTTCTTC
CDR3: CASSFGLAGYYNEQFF

size: .
V: TRBV2
J: TRBJ2-3
D: TRBD2
DNA: TGTGCCAGCAGTGAACAAGCGGGAGTTTCGTTAGATACGCAGTATTTT
CDR3: CASSEQAGVSLDTQYF

size: .
V: TRBV2
J: TRBJ2-1
D: .
DNA: TGTGCCAGCAGTGAGGACAGTTCCTACAATGAGCAGTTCTTC
CDR3: CASSEDSSYNEQFF

size: .
V: TRBV12-5
J: TRBJ1-1
D: .
DNA: TGTGCTAGTGGTTTGCTCGGGGGGCCGGTAGCTTTCTTT
CDR3: CASGLLGGPVAFF

size: .
V: TRBV12-3/TRBV12-4
J: TRBJ1-2
D: .
DNA: TGTGCCAGCAGTTTAAGGGGTGGCTATGGCTACACCTTC
CDR3: CASSLRGGYGYTF

size: .
V: TRBV19
J: TRBJ1-5
D: .
DNA: TGTGCCAGTACCTCCCTCCGCGGGGGGGAATCCAGCAATCAGCCCCAGCATTTT
CDR3: CASTSLRGGESSNQPQHF

size: .
V: TRBV19
J: TRBJ2-1
D: TRBD2
DNA: TGTGCCAGTAGTCCCCTGGAGGGACTAGCGGAGCATGAGCAGTTCTTC
CDR3: CASSPLEGLAEHEQFF

size: .
V: TRBV5-1
J: TRBJ2-7
D: TRBD1
DNA: TGCGCCAGCAGACCTGGACAGGGTATAAACTACGAGCAGTACTTC
CDR3: CASRPGQGINYEQYF

size: .
V: TRBV19
J: TRBJ1-1
D: .
DNA: TGTGCCACCCGGGGTCGGGGACTGCTGAGAGCTTTCTTT
CDR3: CATRGRGLLRAFF

size: .
V: TRBV7-2
J: TRBJ1-5
D: .
DNA: TGTGCCAGCAGCTTAGGAGCCGGGAGAATCAATCAGCCCCAGCATTTT
CDR3: CASSLGAGRINQPQHF

size: .
V: TRBV28
J: TRBJ1-4
D: TRBD1
DNA: TGTGCCAGCACCCCAGGGACAGCGGGTAAAAAACTGTTTTTT
CDR3: CASTPGTAGKKLFF

size: once
V: TRBV29-1
J: TRBJ1-1
D: TRBD1
DNA: TGCAGCGTTGAAGCACAGGGGGCAGGAAAGCCTGAAGCTTTCTTT
CDR3: CSVEAQGAGKPEAFF

size: .
V: TRBV6-2/TRBV6-3
J: TRBJ1-2
D: TRBD1
DNA: TGTGCCAGCAGTTACTCGTTAACAGGGGGATATGGCTACACCTTC
CDR3: CASSYSLTGGYGYTF

size: .
V: TRBV5-5
J: TRBJ2-1
D: TRBD2
DNA: TGTGCCAGCAGCCCACTAGCGGGACAGTACAATGAGCAGTTCTTC
CDR3: CASSPLAGQYNEQFF

size: .
V: TRBV27
J: TRBJ1-6
D: .
DNA: TGTGCCAGCAGTTTCGGCGGCAGCGGGTCACCCCTCCACTTT
CDR3: CASSFGGSGSPLHF